These 27 T cell receptor beta chains came from one sample sequenced in a study of T cells in Graves' hyperthyroidism and ophthalmopathy. RNA transcripts provided the source from which TCR beta CDR3 regions were amplified. A first-round RT-PCR of the TCR CDR3 used the HTBI primer set. One entry per CDR3 protein results from TCRdb running MiXCR on the multiplex PCR reads. The table includes about 270,000 distinct CDR3 sequences, around 26% detected once. The sample taken for sequencing was blood. Receptors were obtained from a middle-aged woman with Graves' ophthalmopathy.

In its sample, this clonotype was seen many times. The chain combines TRBV27 with TRBJ1-5; possible D gene TRBD1, 5 bases. V lost 6 bases and J lost 2, with 14 bases in between. The V gene's germline CDR1 is MNHEY and CDR2 SMNVEV (reference sequence). CDR3 length: 15 residues. The CDR3 spells CASSLTGEGNQPQHF. The CDR3 nucleotides are TGTGCCAGCAGCCTAACAGGTGAGGGCAATCAGCCCCAGCATTTT.

This clonotype was seen many times. V is TRBV9 and J is TRBJ2-2; D ambiguous. The CDR3 length is 16 residues. Trimming cost V 0 bases and J 0 bases, with 9 bases left between them. In germline, CDR1 is SGDLS, CDR2 YYNGEE. CDR3 sequence (DNA): TGTGCCAGCAGCGTAGCGGCGGCTACGAACACCGGGGAGCTGTTTTTT. Translating gives CASSVAAATNTGELFF.

This clonotype appeared many times. The CDR3 bases are TGTGCCACCAGTGATTCCGGACTCGGGGAGCTGTTTTTT. This gives the protein CATSDSGLGELFF. This rearrangement joins TRBV24-1 to TRBJ2-2, with D perhaps matching TRBD2 (5 bases). The CDR3 totals 13 residues. Germline V gene lookup returns CDR1 KGHDR and CDR2 SFDVKD. Trimming took 2 bases from V and 7 from J, leaving 7 bases between them.

This clonotype was recorded at least ten times. The chain has TRBV19 and TRBJ1-1; D unclear. V lost 3 bases to trimming and J lost 0 bases, with 8 bases between them. Per germline, CDR1 LNHDA and CDR2 SQIVND (reference sequence). This CDR3 has 14 amino acids. In nucleotides, the CDR3 is TGTGCCAGTAGTATTGACACACTGAACACTGAAGCTTTCTTT. Its translation is CASSIDTLNTEAFF.

This clonotype was found many times. The chain combines TRBV12-3 or TRBV12-4 with TRBJ2-7; D might be TRBD2 (6 bases). This CDR3 is built from 16 residues. V was clipped by 6 bases and J by 7 bases, with 25 bases between them. CDR3 sequence (DNA): TGTGCCAGCAGGGCTAGCCACCGGGCCCAGGAGGGTGAGCAGTACTTC. Translated: CASRASHRAQEGEQYF.

This clonotype has at least ten counts. The chain recombines TRBV10-3 with TRBJ2-5; 14 nucleotides match TRBD2. V lost 3 bases to trimming and J lost 4 bases; unmatched junction nucleotides: 7. CDR1 and CDR2 (germline): ENHRY, SYGVKD. This CDR3 contains 17 residues. In DNA, the CDR3 is TGTGCCATCAGTGAAAAGACTAGCGGGAGGGCGGCAGAGACCCAGTACTTC. Translated: CAISEKTSGRAAETQYF.

This chain connects TRBV6-5 to TRBJ2-7; 8 nucleotides match TRBD2. The CDR3 is 14 residues long. The germline V gene encodes CDR1 MNHEY and CDR2 SVGAGI. V was clipped by 1 base and J by 3 bases; unmatched bases: 2. The CDR3 loop is CASSYFSGSYEQYF. DNA of the CDR3: TGTGCCAGCAGTTACTTCAGCGGGAGCTACGAGCAGTACTTC.

Many counts were recorded for this clonotype. Given a much more abundant clone one base away, this may be a read error. A read error is likely, as this CDR3 ends without the conserved phenylalanine or tryptophan. J is TRBJ2-5 and V is TRBV6-2 or TRBV6-3; D perhaps matches TRBD1 (6 bases). Germline V gene lookup returns CDR1 MNHEY and CDR2 SVGEGT. This CDR3 region has 15 residues. Trimming took off 2 bases at V and 6 bases at J, with 16 bases between the two ends. CDR3 region: CASSYLVSGTQTQYV. The CDR3, as DNA: TGTGCCAGCAGTTACCTAGTATCCGGGACACAGACCCAGTACGTC.

In the case of this clonotype: A junction end diverges from the germline sequence, so it may reflect a read error. The gene calls are TRBV28 and TRBJ1-1; D is uncertain. This CDR3 comprises 14 residues. Germline V lookup: CDR1 MDHEN, CDR2 SYDVKM. This CDR3 is CASSLLGLNTEACF. In DNA, the CDR3 is TGTGCCAGCAGTTTACTAGGGTTGAACACTGAAGCTTGCTTT.

This clonotype was observed at least ten times. J is TRBJ1-2 and V is TRBV9, with 7 bases matching TRBD1. The ends lost 0 bases at V and 5 bases at J; junction bases unmatched: 4. CDR1 SGDLS and CDR2 YYNGEE come from the germline V gene. This CDR3 is built from 14 residues. The DNA for the CDR3 is TGTGCCAGCAGCGTAGGAGGGGGCGCGTATGGCTACACCTTC. Translation gives CASSVGGGAYGYTF.

This clonotype was seen only a few times. A much larger clone lies a single base off, so this may be a read error. The rearrangement links TRBV20-1 to TRBJ2-7; 8 bases fit TRBD2. CDR3 length equals 15 residues. CDR1 and CDR2 (germline): DFQATT, SNEGSKA (reference sequence). CDR3 sequence (DNA): TGCAGTGTTAGAGACCCCGGGGGGACTAGGTACGAGCAGTACTTC. Amino acid sequence: CSVRDPGGTRYEQYF.

This clonotype was detected many times. This chain connects TRBV6-5 to TRBJ1-2; the D gene is possibly TRBD1 (5 bases). Germline V gene sequence: CDR1 MNHEY, CDR2 SVGAGI. This CDR3 comprises 14 residues. Trimming took 5 bases from V and 2 from J, leaving 12 bases between them. The CDR3 DNA is TGTGCCAGCAGTCTAACTCGGGACAACTATGGCTACACCTTC. It yields the protein CASSLTRDNYGYTF.

Ten or more counts support this clonotype. V usage is TRBV9 and J usage is TRBJ2-5; maybe TRBD2 (5 bases). There are 13 residues in the CDR3. The germline V gene encodes CDR1 SGDLS and CDR2 YYNGEE. The germline V and J ends were trimmed by 4 bases and 5 bases, with 12 bases remaining between them. The DNA for the CDR3 is TGTGCCAGCAGCCTTGAGAGGGAGGAGACCCAGTACTTC. Translated, it gives CASSLEREETQYF.

This rearrangement joins TRBV28 to TRBJ1-5; D might be TRBD1 (6 bases). Germline V gene sequence: CDR1 MDHEN, CDR2 SYDVKM. Trimming stripped 6 bases from V and 7 bases from J, with 16 bases between. CDR3 length: 14 amino acids. The DNA for the CDR3 is TGTGCCAGCAGGAATACAGGGTTTGACCAGCCCCAGCATTTT. The encoded protein is CASRNTGFDQPQHF.

This clonotype was seen at least ten times. V usage is TRBV27 and J usage is TRBJ2-7; D is ambiguous. Germline V CDR1 and CDR2: MNHEY, SMNVEV (reference sequence). Trimming cost V 0 bases and J 9 bases, with 12 bases left between them. The CDR3 covers 13 residues. CDR3 bases: TGTGCCAGCAGTTTATCTTGGGCAGGCGCGCAGTACTTC. Amino acids: CASSLSWAGAQYF.

This chain links TRBV10-3 with TRBJ2-7; no clear D gene. CDR3 size: 11 residues. Looked up from germline, CDR1 is ENHRY and CDR2 is SYGVKD. Trimming took off 10 bases at V and 4 bases at J, with 11 bases between the two ends. The CDR3 DNA sequence: TGTGCCACAAAGCAGGATTACGAGCAGTACTTC. Translated, it gives CATKQDYEQYF.

This clonotype appeared once. V gene TRBV6-1 combines with J gene TRBJ2-7; D is unclear. This CDR3 is 14 amino acids long. CDR1 is MNHNS, CDR2 SASEGT, per germline. V was shortened by 2 bases and J by 5 bases, with 13 bases between the two germline ends. The CDR3 spells CASSESHFPNEQYF. In nucleotides, the CDR3 is TGTGCCAGCAGTGAATCGCACTTCCCGAACGAGCAGTACTTC.

CDR3 coding DNA: TGTGCCAGCAGTTTTTCCGGGACTAGCGGTACCAGAGAGACCCAGTACTTC. This codes for CASSFSGTSGTRETQYF. V and J are TRBV6-2 or TRBV6-3 and TRBJ2-5; 11 nucleotides agree with TRBD2. V lost 4 bases and J lost 4; bases outside the gene matches: 11. This CDR3 region has 17 residues. CDR1 and CDR2 from the germline V gene are MNHEY and SVGEGT.

This clonotype came up a few times. V usage is TRBV3-1 and J usage is TRBJ1-1; possibly TRBD1 for D (6 bases). The CDR3 extends over 13 amino acids. The germline V gene encodes CDR1 LGHDT and CDR2 YNNKEL (reference sequence). V lost 7 bases and J lost 5, with 14 bases in between. The CDR3 loop is CASKGGSGTEAFF. CDR3 coding DNA: TGTGCCAGCAAGGGGGGATCCGGGACTGAAGCTTTCTTT.

This clonotype was counted ten times or more. In DNA form, the CDR3 reads TGTGCCTCCAGCTTCGACACCTACGAGCAGTACTTC. Amino acids: CASSFDTYEQYF. The chain links TRBV19 to TRBJ2-7; no definite D call. From germline, CDR1 is LNHDA and CDR2 SQIVND (reference sequence). V was cut by 11 bases and J by 2 bases, with 13 bases left in between. This CDR3 has 12 amino acids.

The chain joins TRBV2 to TRBJ1-5; TRBD1 might be the D (5 bases). The V end lost 4 bases, the J end lost 6 bases, and 13 bases lay between the germline ends. The CDR3 spans 14 residues. Per the germline V gene, CDR1 is SNHLY and CDR2 is FYNNEI. CDR3 sequence reads: CASSVRGDFQPQHF. In nucleotides, the CDR3 is TGTGCCAGCAGTGTACGAGGGGACTTTCAGCCCCAGCATTTT.

The rearrangement joins TRBV12-3 or TRBV12-4 to TRBJ2-7; D not certain. V was cut by 3 bases and J by 7 bases, with 10 bases left in between. The CDR3 spans 12 residues. The CDR3 DNA reads TGTGCCAGCAGTTTGAACCTTGGGGAGCAGTACTTC. Its translation is CASSLNLGEQYF.

This clonotype was counted at least ten times. V usage is TRBV6-5 and J usage is TRBJ2-5; weak D call: TRBD2 (5 bases). The length of the CDR3 is 15 residues. The V end lost 2 bases, the J end lost 2 bases, and 12 bases lay between the germline ends. Germline V CDR1 and CDR2: MNHEY, SVGAGI. This chain's CDR3 is CASSYEGRGQETQYF. CDR3 in DNA: TGTGCCAGCAGTTACGAGGGCCGCGGGCAAGAGACCCAGTACTTC.

The chain joins TRBV12-3 or TRBV12-4 to TRBJ1-5, with a weak D call TRBD1 (6 bases). Trimming removed 6 bases from V and 0 bases from J, with 18 bases in between. The CDR3 runs 17 residues. The CDR3 is CASRPTGQMYSNQPQHF. Here the CDR3 DNA reads TGTGCCAGCAGACCAACCGGACAGATGTATAGCAATCAGCCCCAGCATTTT.

A word on this clonotype: A read error is possible here, since a much larger clone lies one base away. This chain links TRBV20-1 with TRBJ2-5; possibly TRBD2 for D (6 bases). The germline CDR1 and CDR2 sequences are DFQATT and SNEGSKA (reference sequence). The CDR3 is 14 residues long. The CDR3 DNA is TGCAGTGCCACTTCCGGGACTCCGCAAGAGACCCAGTGCTTC. This translates into CSATSGTPQETQCF.

The table lists this clonotype with many counts. This rearrangement joins TRBV7-8 to TRBJ2-7; tentative D call: TRBD1 (6 bases). CDR1 and CDR2 (germline): SGHVS, FQNEAQ. V was clipped by 5 bases and J by 4 bases, with 9 bases between them. The CDR3 extends over 12 amino acids. DNA of the CDR3: TGTGCCAGCAGCAACAGGGAATACGAGCAGTACTTC. This translates into CASSNREYEQYF.

This clonotype was recorded at least ten times. The chain uses TRBV24-1 and TRBJ2-5; TRBD2 agrees at 7 bases. V lost 4 bases and J lost 5; bases outside the gene matches: 6. The germline CDR1 and CDR2 sequences are KGHDR and SFDVKD. CDR3 length: 14 amino acids. As DNA, the CDR3 is TGTGCCACCAGTGACACCGGGACTATGGAGACCCAGTACTTC. It codes for CATSDTGTMETQYF.